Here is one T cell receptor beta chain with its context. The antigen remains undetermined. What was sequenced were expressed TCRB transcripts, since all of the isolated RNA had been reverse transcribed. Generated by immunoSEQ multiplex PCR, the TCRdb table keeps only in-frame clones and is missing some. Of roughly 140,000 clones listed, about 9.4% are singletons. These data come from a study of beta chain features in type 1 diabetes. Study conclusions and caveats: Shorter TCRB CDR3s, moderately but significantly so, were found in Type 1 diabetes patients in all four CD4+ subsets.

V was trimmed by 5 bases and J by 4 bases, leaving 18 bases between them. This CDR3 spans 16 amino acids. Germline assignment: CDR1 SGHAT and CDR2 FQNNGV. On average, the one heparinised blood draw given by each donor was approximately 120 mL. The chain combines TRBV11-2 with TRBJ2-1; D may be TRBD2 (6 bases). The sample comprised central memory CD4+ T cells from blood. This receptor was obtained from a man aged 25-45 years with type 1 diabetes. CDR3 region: CASSLYSAGIYNEQFF. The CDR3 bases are TGTGCCAGCAGCCTCTACTCAGCGGGCATATACAATGAGCAGTTCTTC.